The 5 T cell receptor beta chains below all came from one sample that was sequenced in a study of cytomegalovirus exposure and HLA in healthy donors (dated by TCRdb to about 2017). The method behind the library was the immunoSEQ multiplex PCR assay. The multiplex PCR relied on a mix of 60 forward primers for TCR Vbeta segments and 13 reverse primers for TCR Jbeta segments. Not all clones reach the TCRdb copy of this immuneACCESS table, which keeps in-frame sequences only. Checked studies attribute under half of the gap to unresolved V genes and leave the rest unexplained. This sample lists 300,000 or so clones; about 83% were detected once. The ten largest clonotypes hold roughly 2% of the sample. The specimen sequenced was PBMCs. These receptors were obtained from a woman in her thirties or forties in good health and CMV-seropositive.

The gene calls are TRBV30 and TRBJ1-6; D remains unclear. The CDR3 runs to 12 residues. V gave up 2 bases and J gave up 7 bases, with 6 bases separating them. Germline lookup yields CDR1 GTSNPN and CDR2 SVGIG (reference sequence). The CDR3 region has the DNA TGTGCCTGGAGTACACCAAATTCACCCCTCCACTTT. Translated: CAWSTPNSPLHF.

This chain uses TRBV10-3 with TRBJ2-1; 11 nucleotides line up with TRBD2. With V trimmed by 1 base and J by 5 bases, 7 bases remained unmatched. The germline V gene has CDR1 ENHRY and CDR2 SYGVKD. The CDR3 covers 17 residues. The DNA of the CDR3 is TGTGCCATCAGTGAGTTGGGACTAGCGGCGACGCACAATGAGCAGTTCTTC. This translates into CAISELGLAATHNEQFF.

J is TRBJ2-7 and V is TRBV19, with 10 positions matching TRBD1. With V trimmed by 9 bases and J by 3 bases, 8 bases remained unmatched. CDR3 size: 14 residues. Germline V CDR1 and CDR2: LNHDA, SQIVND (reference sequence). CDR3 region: CASPYRTGGYEQYF. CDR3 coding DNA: TGTGCCAGCCCCTACCGGACAGGGGGCTACGAGCAGTACTTC.

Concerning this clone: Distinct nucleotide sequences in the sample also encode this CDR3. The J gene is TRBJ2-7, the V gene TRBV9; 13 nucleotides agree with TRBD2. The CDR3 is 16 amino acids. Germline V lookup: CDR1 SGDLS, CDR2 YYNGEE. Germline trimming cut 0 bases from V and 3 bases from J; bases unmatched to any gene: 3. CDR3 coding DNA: TGTGCCAGCAGCGTAGGACTAGCGGGAGGTCTCTACGAGCAGTACTTC. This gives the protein CASSVGLAGGLYEQYF. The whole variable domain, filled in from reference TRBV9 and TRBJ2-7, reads DSGVTQTPKHLITATGQRVTLRCSPRSGDLSVYWYQQSLDQGLQFLIQYYNGEERAKGNILERFSAQQFPDLHSELNLSSLELGDSALYFCASSVGLAGGLYEQYFGPGTRLTVT.

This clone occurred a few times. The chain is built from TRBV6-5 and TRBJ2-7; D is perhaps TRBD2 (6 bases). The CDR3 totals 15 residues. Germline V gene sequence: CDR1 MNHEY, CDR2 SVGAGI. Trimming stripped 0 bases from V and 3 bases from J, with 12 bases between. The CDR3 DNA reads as TGTGCCAGCAGTTACTCGTTGGTAGCGGACTACGAGCAGTACTTC. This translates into CASSYSLVADYEQYF.